The 7 T cell receptor beta chains below come from one sample, sequenced in a study of blood T cells in healthy people across ages. Sample-barcoded 5' priming and a J-beta primer mix drove a second PCR of roughly 6 to 12 cycles. Via MiXCR, TCRdb re-called the 5' RACE reads, giving one row per CDR3 protein. Of hundreds of thousands of distinct CDR3 sequences listed, 25% to 30% are singletons. These sequences were also reported in another study, on T cells of mothers and their children.

Sequenced input: blood. These TCRs come from a boy aged 10-17 years in good health.

The chain joins TRBV19 to TRBJ1-3; a possible D gene is TRBD1 (5 bases). Trimming removed 8 bases from V and 4 bases from J, with 12 bases in between. Germline V gene lookup returns CDR1 LNHDA and CDR2 SQIVND (reference sequence). CDR3 length equals 13 residues. The CDR3 sequence is CASASRVGNTIYF. The CDR3 coding sequence is TGTGCCAGTGCTTCCAGGGTCGGAAACACCATATATTTT.

This clonotype was recorded at least ten times. V and J are TRBV29-1 and TRBJ1-1; D gene uncertain. CDR1 and CDR2 (germline): SQVTM, ANQGSEA. This CDR3 contains 11 residues. The V and J ends lost 6 bases and 1 base respectively, with 6 bases between them. The CDR3 nucleotides are TGCAGCGTCGACCAGAACACTGAAGCTTTCTTT. Amino acids: CSVDQNTEAFF.

The CDR3 protein is CASSPGTGGRNEQFF. CDR3 DNA: TGTGCCAGCAGCCCTGGGACAGGGGGCAGGAATGAGCAGTTCTTC. The rearrangement links TRBV7-3 to TRBJ2-1; 12 nucleotides agree with TRBD1. Germline trimming cut 5 bases from V and 7 bases from J; bases unmatched to any gene: 6. The CDR3 is 15 amino acids. Germline assignment: CDR1 SGHTA and CDR2 FQGTGA.

This clonotype showed up just a few times. The V call is TRBV5-1, the J call TRBJ1-6; no definite D call. There are 14 residues in the CDR3. The V and J ends lost 0 bases and 8 bases respectively, with 9 bases between them. Per the germline V gene, CDR1 is SGHRS and CDR2 is YFSETQ. The DNA for the CDR3 is TGCGCCAGCAGCTTGGAACCCACCGATTCACCCCTCCACTTT. It translates to CASSLEPTDSPLHF.

This clonotype was seen a handful of times. The chain is built from TRBV14 and TRBJ1-1; no clear D gene. The CDR3 loop spans 20 amino acids. Germline CDR1 is SGHDN and CDR2 is FVKESK. V lost 2 bases to trimming and J lost 3 bases, with 28 bases between them. The CDR3 spells CASSQMGSKSQPWEYTEAFF. Here the CDR3 DNA reads TGTGCCAGCAGCCAAATGGGGAGCAAATCCCAACCGTGGGAGTACACTGAAGCTTTCTTT.

This chain connects TRBV5-1 to TRBJ2-7, with D possibly being TRBD1 or TRBD2 (6 bases each). V was clipped by 7 bases and J by 2 bases, with 13 bases between them. Looked up from germline, CDR1 is SGHRS and CDR2 is YFSETQ. CDR3 length: 13 residues. In DNA form, the CDR3 reads TGCGCCAGCGCTCCGGGGGCCCCCTACGAGCAGTACTTC. It translates to CASAPGAPYEQYF. Looking up the rest from reference TRBV5-1 and TRBJ2-7 gives the full variable domain: KAGVTQTPRYLIKTRGQQVTLSCSPISGHRSVSWYQQTPGQGLQFLFEYFSETQRNKGNFPGRFSGRQFSNSRSEMNVSTLELGDSALYLCASAPGAPYEQYFGPGTRLTVT.

This clonotype was observed a few times. J is TRBJ2-5 and V is TRBV20-1, with a tentative D call TRBD1 (7 bases). Per germline, CDR1 DFQATT and CDR2 SNEGSKA (reference sequence). Deletions cut 3 bases from V and 1 base from J, with 15 bases between. CDR3 length: 15 amino acids. The CDR3 region has the DNA TGCAGTGCTAGTATTTGGAGGGGGCCCCAAGAGACCCAGTACTTC. Its protein is CSASIWRGPQETQYF.